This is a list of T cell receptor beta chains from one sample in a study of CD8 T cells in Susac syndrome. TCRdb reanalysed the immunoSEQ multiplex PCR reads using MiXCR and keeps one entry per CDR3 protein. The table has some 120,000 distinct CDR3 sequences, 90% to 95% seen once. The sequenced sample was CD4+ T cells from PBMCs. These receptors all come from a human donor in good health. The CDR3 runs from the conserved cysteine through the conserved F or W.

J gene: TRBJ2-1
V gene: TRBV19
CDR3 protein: CASSIEEGSSYNEQFF

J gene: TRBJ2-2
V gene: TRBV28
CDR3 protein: CASRAIDRNTGELFF

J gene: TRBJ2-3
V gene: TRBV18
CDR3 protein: CASSPQTGTDTQYF

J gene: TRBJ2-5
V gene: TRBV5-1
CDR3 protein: CATSREQETQYF

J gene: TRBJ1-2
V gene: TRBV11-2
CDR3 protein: CASSFQGANYGYTF

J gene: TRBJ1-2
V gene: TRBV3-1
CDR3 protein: CASSLDRADGYTF

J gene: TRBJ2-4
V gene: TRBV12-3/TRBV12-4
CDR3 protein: CASSLRQGSNIQYF

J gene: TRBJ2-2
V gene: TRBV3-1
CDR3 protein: CASSLYAGELFF

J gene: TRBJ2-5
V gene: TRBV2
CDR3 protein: CASIKEAGVQKTQYF

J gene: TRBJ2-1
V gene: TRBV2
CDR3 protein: CASRFVLSNEQFF

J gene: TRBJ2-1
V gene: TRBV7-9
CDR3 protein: CASSPGQGLLNEQFF

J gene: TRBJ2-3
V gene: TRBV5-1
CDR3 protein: CASGLADTSTDTQYF

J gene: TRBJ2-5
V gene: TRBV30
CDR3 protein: CAWQRYQETQYF

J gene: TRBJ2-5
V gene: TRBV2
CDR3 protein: CASSDQLGGTKETQYF

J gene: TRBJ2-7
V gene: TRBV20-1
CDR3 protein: CSAKADYYEQYF

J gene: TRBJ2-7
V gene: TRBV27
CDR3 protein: CASSLERGEQYF

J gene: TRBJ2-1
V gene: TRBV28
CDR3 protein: CASRQARLVNEQFF

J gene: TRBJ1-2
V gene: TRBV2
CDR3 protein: CASTGGQGVDYGYTF

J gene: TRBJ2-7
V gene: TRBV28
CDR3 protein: CASSPGGLPYEQYF

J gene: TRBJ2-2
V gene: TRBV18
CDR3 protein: CASSPTSGKAGELFF

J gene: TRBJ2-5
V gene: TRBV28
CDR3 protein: CASAMGRALGYETQYF

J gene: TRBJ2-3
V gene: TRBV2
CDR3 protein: CASSTMPISTDTQYF

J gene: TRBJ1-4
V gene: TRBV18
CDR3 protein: CASTMDRMGVLEKLFF

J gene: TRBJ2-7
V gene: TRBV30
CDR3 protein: CAWSPGTRPVDF

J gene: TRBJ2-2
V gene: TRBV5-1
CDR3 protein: CASSHASGGGPNTGELFF

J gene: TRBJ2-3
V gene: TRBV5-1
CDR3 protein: CASGASGDYTDTQYF

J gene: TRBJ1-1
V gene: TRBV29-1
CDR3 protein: CSVELGWGVMNTEAFF

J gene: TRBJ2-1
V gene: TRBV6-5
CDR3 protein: CASRSGTSGNEQFF

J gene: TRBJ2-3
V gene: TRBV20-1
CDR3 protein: CSASLGIGTDTQYF

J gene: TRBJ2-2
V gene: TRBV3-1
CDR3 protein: CASSQVEGTGELFF

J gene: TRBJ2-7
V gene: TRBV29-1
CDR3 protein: CSVRLAGPFNEQYF

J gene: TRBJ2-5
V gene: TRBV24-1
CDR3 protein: CATSDRGQTPGTQYF

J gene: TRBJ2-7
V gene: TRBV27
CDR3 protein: CATARAGGEEQYF

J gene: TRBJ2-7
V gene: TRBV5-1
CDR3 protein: CASSLPGAGEQYF

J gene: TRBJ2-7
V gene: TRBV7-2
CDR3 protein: CASSFGATGTGYYEQYF

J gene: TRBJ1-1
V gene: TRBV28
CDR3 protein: CASSLPQGRTEAFF

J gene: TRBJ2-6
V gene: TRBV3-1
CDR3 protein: CASSQTSGTSGPRSGANVLTF

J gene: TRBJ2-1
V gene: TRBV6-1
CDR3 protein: CASSLPTGGRGEQFF

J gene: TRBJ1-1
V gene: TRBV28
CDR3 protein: CASKPGPGNTEAFF

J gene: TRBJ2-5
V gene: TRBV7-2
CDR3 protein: CASSERMAGLSETQYF

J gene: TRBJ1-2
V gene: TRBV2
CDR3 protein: CARSRTGNYGYTF

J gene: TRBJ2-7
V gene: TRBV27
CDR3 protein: CASTEPGLASYEQYF

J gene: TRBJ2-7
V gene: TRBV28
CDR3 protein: CASSSTSGRGYEQYF

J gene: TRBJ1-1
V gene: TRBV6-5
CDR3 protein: CASSYSRDRGEAFF

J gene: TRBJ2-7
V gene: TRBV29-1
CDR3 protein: CSVEKGPSEQYF

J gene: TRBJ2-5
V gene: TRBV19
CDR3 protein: CASSMAGVETQYF

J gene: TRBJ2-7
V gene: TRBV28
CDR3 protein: CASSGDSSYEQYF

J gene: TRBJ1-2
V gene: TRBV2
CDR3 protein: CASSRGRGNGYTF

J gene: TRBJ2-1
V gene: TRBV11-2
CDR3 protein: CASSQRQGRDYNEQFF

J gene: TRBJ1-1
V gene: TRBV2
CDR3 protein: CASSDQRNTEAFF

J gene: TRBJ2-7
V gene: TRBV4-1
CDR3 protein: CASSKTITYEQYF

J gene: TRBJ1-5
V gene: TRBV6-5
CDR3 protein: CASRVRAGNQPQHF

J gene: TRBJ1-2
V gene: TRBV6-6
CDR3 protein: CASSQTLYGYTF

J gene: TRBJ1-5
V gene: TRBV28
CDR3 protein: CASSFAGTGTTAQHF

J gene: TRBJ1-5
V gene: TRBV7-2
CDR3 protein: CASSLRGENQPQHF